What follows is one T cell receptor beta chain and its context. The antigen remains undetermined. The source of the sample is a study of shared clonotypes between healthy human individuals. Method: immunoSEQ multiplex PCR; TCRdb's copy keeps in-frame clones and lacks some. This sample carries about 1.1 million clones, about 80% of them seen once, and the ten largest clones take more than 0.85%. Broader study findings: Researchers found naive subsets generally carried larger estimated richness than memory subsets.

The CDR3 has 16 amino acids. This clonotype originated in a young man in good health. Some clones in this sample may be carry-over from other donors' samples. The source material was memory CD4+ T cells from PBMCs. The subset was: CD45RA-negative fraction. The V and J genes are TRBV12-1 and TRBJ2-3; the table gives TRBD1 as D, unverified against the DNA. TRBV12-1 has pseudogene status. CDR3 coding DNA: TGTGCCAGCATCCTACGGGACAGGGGCTCTGGAGATACGCAGTATTTT. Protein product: CASILRDRGSGDTQYF.